This T cell receptor beta chain was found in a study of naive and memory T cell subsets. Separate alpha and beta amplification began at the second PCR step. CMV status came from CD4+ T cell IFNgamma after overnight CMV lysate stimulation of fresh PBMCs. Cells stained for CD3, CD4, CD8, CD45RA, CD27 and viability were sorted into four CD45RA/CD27 subsets. Study findings and constraints: Possibly reflecting memory cells re-expressing CD45RA, a few larger clonotypes occurred in naive repertoires, especially CD8.

V gave up 7 bases and J gave up 3 bases; unmatched junction bases: 10. CDR1 SGDLS and CDR2 YYNGEE come from the germline V gene. This CDR3 has 16 amino acids. Remarks on this clonotype: Its specificity is unknown.

Two oligonucleotides, mixed equimolar, formed the beta constant-region primer covering TRBC1 and TRBC2. The ligated cDNA underwent four PCR rounds using SP2 and nested alpha and beta constant-region primers. Using its own MiXCR run on the UMI-ligation and nested PCR reads, TCRdb lists one record per CDR3 protein. Among 85,000 to 130,000 distinct CDR3 sequences listed, roughly 14% were seen once. The sequenced sample was naive CD8+ T cells from blood. The gene calls are TRBV9 and TRBJ2-7; TRBD2 matches at 13 bases. The TCR originated in a human donor in good health. DNA of the CDR3: TGTGCCAGCTCCCATTCCCGGACTAGCGGGGGCTACGAGCAGTACTTC. It is translated as CASSHSRTSGGYEQYF.